This TCR beta chain originates from a study of T cell responses to AZD1222 COVID-19 vaccine. Points from the study as a whole: Targeting of unmutated variant regions was reportedly seen in nearly half of spike-specific TCRs. When two AZD1222 doses had been given, Spike-specific TCR breadth and depth rose.

The data were produced by immunoSEQ multiplex PCR, yet TCRdb's version contains in-frame clones alone and is incomplete. The data contain 140,000 to 150,000 clones, about 89% of them singletons. V was trimmed by 3 bases and J by 8 bases, leaving 19 bases between them. The germline gives CDR1 KGHSH, CDR2 LQKENI. The CDR3 loop spans 15 amino acids. Turning to this clone: Its antigen is still unknown.

The sequence was collected from an adult in good health. The gene calls are TRBV18 and TRBJ1-2, with D possibly being TRBD1 (5 bases). Material: peripheral blood, obtained on day 0 of MenACWY control vaccination. In DNA, the CDR3 is TGTGCCAGCTCACCGAACGACAGTGACTTTGAAGGCTACACCTTC. Translated, it gives CASSPNDSDFEGYTF.